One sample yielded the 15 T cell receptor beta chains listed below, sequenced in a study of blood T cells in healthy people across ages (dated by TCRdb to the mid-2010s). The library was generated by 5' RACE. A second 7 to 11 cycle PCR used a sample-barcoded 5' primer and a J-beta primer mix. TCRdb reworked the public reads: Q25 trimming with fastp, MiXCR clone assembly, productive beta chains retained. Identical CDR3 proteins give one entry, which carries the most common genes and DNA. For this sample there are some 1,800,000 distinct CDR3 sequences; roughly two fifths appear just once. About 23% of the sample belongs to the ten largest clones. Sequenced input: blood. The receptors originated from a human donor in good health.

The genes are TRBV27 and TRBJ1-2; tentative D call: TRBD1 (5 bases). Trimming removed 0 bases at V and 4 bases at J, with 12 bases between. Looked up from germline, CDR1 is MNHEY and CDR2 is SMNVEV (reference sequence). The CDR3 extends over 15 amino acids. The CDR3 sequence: CASSLSPGGFYGYTF. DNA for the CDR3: TGTGCCAGCAGTTTATCGCCGGGGGGGTTCTATGGCTACACCTTC.

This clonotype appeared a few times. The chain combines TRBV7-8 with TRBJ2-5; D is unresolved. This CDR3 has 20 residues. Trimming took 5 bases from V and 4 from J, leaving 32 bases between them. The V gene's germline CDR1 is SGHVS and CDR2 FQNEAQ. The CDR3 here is CASSRAPNGLAKLWRETQYF. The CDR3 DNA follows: TGTGCCAGCAGCCGTGCACCAAACGGGCTGGCCAAACTATGGAGAGAGACCCAGTACTTC.

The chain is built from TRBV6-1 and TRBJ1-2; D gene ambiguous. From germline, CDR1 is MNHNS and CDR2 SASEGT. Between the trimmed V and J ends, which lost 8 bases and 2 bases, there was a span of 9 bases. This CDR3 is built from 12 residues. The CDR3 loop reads CASLHLNYGYTF. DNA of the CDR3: TGTGCCAGCCTCCACTTGAACTATGGCTACACCTTC.

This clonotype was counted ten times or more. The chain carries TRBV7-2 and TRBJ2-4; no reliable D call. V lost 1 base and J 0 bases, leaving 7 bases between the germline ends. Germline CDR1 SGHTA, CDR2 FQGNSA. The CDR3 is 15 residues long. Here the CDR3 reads CASSLGKLAKNIQYF. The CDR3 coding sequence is TGTGCCAGCAGCTTAGGGAAGTTAGCCAAAAACATTCAGTACTTC.

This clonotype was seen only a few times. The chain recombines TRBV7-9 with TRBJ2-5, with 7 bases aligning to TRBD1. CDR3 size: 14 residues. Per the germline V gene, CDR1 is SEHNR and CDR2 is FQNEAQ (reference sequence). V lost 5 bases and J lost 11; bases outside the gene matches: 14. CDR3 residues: CASSPPGQSSGQYF. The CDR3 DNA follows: TGTGCCAGCAGCCCACCGGGACAGAGCTCCGGGCAGTACTTC. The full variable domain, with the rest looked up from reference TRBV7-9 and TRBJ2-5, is DTGVSQNPRHKITKRGQNVTFRCDPISEHNRLYWYRQTLGQGPEFLTYFQNEAQLEKSRLLSDRFSAERPKGSFSTLEIQRTEQGDSAMYLCASSPPGQSSGQYFGPGTRLLVL.

Written as DNA, the CDR3 is TGTGCCAGCAGCTTAGGACAGGGGACGAATGAGCAGTACTTC. Its translation is CASSLGQGTNEQYF. The chain joins TRBV7-6 to TRBJ2-5; 8 bases map to TRBD1. The trim removed 1 base at V and 11 bases at J, leaving 9 bases unmatched. The CDR3 has 14 amino acids. Germline CDR1 SGHVS, CDR2 FNYEAQ. The variable domain in full, with the rest retrieved from reference TRBV7-6 and TRBJ2-5, is GAGVSQSPRYKVTKRGQDVALRCDPISGHVSLYWYRQALGQGPEFLTYFNYEAQQDKSGLPNDRFSAERPEGSISTLTIQRTEQRDSAMYRCASSLGQGTNEQYFGPGTRLLVL.

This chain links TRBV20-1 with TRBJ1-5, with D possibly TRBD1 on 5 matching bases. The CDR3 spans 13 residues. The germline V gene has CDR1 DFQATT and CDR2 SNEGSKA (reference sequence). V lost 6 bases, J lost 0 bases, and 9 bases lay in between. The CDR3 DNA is TGCAGTGCCAGGGCGGATAGCAATCAGCCCCAGCATTTT. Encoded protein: CSARADSNQPQHF.

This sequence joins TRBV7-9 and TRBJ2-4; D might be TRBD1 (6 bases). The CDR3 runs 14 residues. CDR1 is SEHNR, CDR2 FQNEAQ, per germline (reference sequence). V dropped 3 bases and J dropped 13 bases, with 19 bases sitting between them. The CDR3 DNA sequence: TGTGCCAGCAGCTTCGGACAGTCCCACAATGAGCAGTACTTC. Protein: CASSFGQSHNEQYF.

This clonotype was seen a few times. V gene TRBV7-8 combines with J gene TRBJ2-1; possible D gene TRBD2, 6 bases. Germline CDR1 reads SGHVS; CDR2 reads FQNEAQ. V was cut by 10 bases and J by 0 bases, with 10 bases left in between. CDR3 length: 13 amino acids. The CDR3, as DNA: TGTGCCACCCCGGGGGACTCCTACAATGAGCAGTTCTTC. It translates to CATPGDSYNEQFF.

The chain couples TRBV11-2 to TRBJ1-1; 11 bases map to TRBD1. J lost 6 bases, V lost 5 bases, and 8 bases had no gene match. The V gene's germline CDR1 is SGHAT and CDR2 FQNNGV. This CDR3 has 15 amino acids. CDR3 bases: TGTGCCAGCAGCCGCAGGGACAGGGGGGCCGCTGAAGCTTTCTTT. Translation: CASSRRDRGAAEAFF.

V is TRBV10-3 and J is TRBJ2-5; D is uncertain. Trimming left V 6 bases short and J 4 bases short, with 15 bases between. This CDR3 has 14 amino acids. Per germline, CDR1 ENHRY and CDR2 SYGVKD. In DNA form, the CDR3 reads TGTGCCATCAGCCCTTCGCGGCAGGCAGAGACCCAGTACTTC. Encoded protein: CAISPSRQAETQYF.

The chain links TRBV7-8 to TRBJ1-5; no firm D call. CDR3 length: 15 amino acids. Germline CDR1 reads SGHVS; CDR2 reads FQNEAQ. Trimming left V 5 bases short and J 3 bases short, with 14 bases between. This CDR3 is CASSPMADNNQPQHF. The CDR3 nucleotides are TGTGCCAGCAGCCCCATGGCCGACAACAATCAGCCCCAGCATTTT.

DNA for the CDR3: TGTGCCAGCAGTCCTAAGGGCCAGCAAAATTTCTATGGCTACACCTTC. Translating gives CASSPKGQQNFYGYTF. The gene calls are TRBV12-3 or TRBV12-4 and TRBJ1-2; D is undetermined. The V end lost 5 bases, the J end lost 4 bases, and 20 bases lay between the germline ends. The CDR3 sequence is 16 residues long.

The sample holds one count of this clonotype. CDR3 DNA sequence: TGTGCCAGCAGTTACTACGTTCGAGGGGCCGACACCGGGGAGCTGTTTTTT. Its protein is CASSYYVRGADTGELFF. The V and J genes are TRBV6-2 or TRBV6-3 and TRBJ2-2, with D perhaps given as TRBD1 or TRBD2 (5 bases each). Per the germline V gene, CDR1 is MNHEY and CDR2 is SVGEGT. CDR3 size: 17 residues. The V and J ends lost 1 base and 3 bases respectively, with 15 bases between them.

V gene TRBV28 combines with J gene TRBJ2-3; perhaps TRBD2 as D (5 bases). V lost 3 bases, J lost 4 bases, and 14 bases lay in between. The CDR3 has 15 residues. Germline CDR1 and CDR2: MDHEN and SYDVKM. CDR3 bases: TGTGCCAGCAGTTTGGTAGGACTTCCTCCAGATACGCAGTATTTT. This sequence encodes CASSLVGLPPDTQYF.